Below, 12 T cell receptor beta chains from the same sample are listed, as sequenced in a study of CD8+ T cells in alopecia areata. Extracted from the samples, RNA was reverse transcribed into cDNA to serve as the sequencing template. Method: immunoSEQ multiplex PCR; TCRdb's copy keeps in-frame clones and lacks some. The sample shows about 130,000 clones, about 57% of them seen only once. Here the sequenced sample was CD4+ T cells sorted from blood, taken at week 0. These receptors came from a human donor with alopecia areata.

In this sample, this clone turned up a few times. This sequence joins TRBV5-1 and TRBJ2-3; 10 bases fit TRBD2. In germline, CDR1 is SGHRS, CDR2 YFSETQ. The CDR3 consists of 15 residues. The V and J ends lost 1 base and 2 bases, in that order; junction bases with no gene match: 1. The CDR3 DNA reads as TGCGCCAGCAGCTTGACTAGCGGGGACACAGATACGCAGTATTTT. Translated, it gives CASSLTSGDTDTQYF.

The gene calls are TRBV6-1 and TRBJ1-2; D remains ambiguous. Trimming pared 0 bases from V and 0 bases from J, leaving 5 bases between. This CDR3 comprises 14 residues. The V gene's germline CDR1 is MNHNS and CDR2 SASEGT. The CDR3 nucleotides are TGTGCCAGCAGTGAAGCAACAGCTAACTATGGCTACACCTTC. Translating it yields CASSEATANYGYTF.

The rearrangement uses TRBV9 and TRBJ2-2; no clear D gene. The germline CDR1 and CDR2 sequences are SGDLS and YYNGEE. There are 13 residues in the CDR3. Trimming removed 0 bases from V and 5 bases from J, with 5 bases in between. CDR3 nucleotide sequence: TGTGCCAGCAGCGTAGTTGTTACCGGGGAGCTGTTTTTT. Protein sequence: CASSVVVTGELFF.

This clone was found once. The J gene is TRBJ2-3, the V gene TRBV7-2; D is unclear. The CDR3 runs 15 residues. In germline, CDR1 is SGHTA, CDR2 FQGNSA. Trimming cost V 0 bases and J 2 bases, with 9 bases left between them. The CDR3 DNA sequence: TGTGCCAGCAGCTTAGCGGTTCGATCCACAGATACGCAGTATTTT. It translates to CASSLAVRSTDTQYF. The full variable domain, completed using reference TRBV7-2 and TRBJ2-3, is GAGVSQSPSNKVTEKGKDVELRCDPISGHTALYWYRQSLGQGLEFLIYFQGNSAPDKSGLPSDRFSAERTGGSVSTLTIQRTQQEDSAVYLCASSLAVRSTDTQYFGPGTRLTVL.

The rearrangement links TRBV15 to TRBJ2-5; unclear D gene. The ends were cut back, 1 base at V and 1 base at J, with 13 bases in the middle. CDR3 length equals 16 residues. CDR1 LNHNV and CDR2 YYDKDF come from the germline V gene (reference sequence). CDR3 DNA sequence: TGTGCCACCAGCAGAGTTCAGTCTCTGGGCCAAGAGACCCAGTACTTC. It translates to CATSRVQSLGQETQYF.

This clone was counted once. The chain carries TRBV2 and TRBJ1-5; D is possibly TRBD1 (6 bases). This CDR3 contains 12 residues. Trimming took 7 bases from V and 11 from J, leaving 15 bases between them. Germline V gene lookup returns CDR1 SNHLY and CDR2 FYNNEI. This CDR3 is CASTPGGAAQHF. CDR3 DNA: TGTGCCAGCACACCGGGGGGGGCAGCCCAGCATTTT.

In DNA, the CDR3 is TGTGCCAGCAGCAAGACAGGGGGCGCAACAGATACGCAGTATTTT. Its protein is CASSKTGGATDTQYF. The J gene is TRBJ2-3, the V gene TRBV7-3; 10 bases are shared with TRBD1. CDR1 and CDR2 from the germline V gene are SGHTA and FQGTGA. V shed 5 bases and J 3 bases; nucleotides not matched to a gene: 5. This CDR3 has 15 amino acids.

The sample holds one count of this clone. The V gene is TRBV7-3, the J gene TRBJ2-5, with 7 bases matching TRBD1. Germline CDR1 is SGHTA and CDR2 is FQGTGA. The length of the CDR3 is 13 residues. With V trimmed by 4 bases and J by 4 bases, 3 bases remained unmatched. The DNA of the CDR3 is TGTGCCAGCAGCTACAACAGGGGAGAGACCCAGTACTTC. Protein: CASSYNRGETQYF.

This rearrangement joins TRBV7-7 to TRBJ2-7; D is uncertain. Trimming stripped 5 bases from V and 7 bases from J, with 21 bases between. The CDR3 is made up of 15 amino acids. Per the germline V gene, CDR1 is SSHAT and CDR2 is FNYEAQ (reference sequence). This CDR3 is CASSQSISRVDEQYF. The CDR3 nucleotides read TGTGCCAGCAGCCAGTCAATTTCTAGGGTCGATGAGCAGTACTTC.

This clone occurred a few times. This same CDR3 is encoded by further DNA sequences in the sample. The chain is built from TRBV7-2 and TRBJ2-3; no clear D. The germline CDR1 and CDR2 sequences are SGHTA and FQGNSA. Between the trimmed V and J ends, which lost 5 bases and 0 bases, there was a span of 9 bases. The CDR3 sequence is 14 residues long. The CDR3 DNA reads as TGTGCCAGCAGCCCCTTAACTAGCACAGATACGCAGTATTTT. Its translation: CASSPLTSTDTQYF.

CDR3 in amino acids: CASSPHPSSEGNIQYF. For the CDR3, the DNA is TGTGCCAGCAGCCCCCACCCTTCTAGCGAAGGGAACATTCAGTACTTC. V and J are TRBV7-3 and TRBJ2-4; tentatively, D is TRBD2 (6 bases). The CDR3 extends over 16 amino acids. V was cut by 5 bases and J by 7 bases, with 21 bases left in between. Per germline, CDR1 SGHTA and CDR2 FQGTGA. Full variable domain (outside the CDR3, taken from reference TRBV7-3 and TRBJ2-4): GAGVSQTPSNKVTEKGKYVELRCDPISGHTALYWYRQSLGQGPEFLIYFQGTGAADDSGLPNDRFFAVRPEGSVSTLKIQRTERGDSAVYLCASSPHPSSEGNIQYFGAGTRLSVL.

The gene calls are TRBV7-2 and TRBJ2-7; D not resolved. CDR3 size: 12 residues. The V end was cut by 4 bases, the J end by 4 bases, with 8 bases between. Germline V CDR1 and CDR2: SGHTA, FQGNSA. The CDR3 protein is CASSSQQYEQYF. As DNA, the CDR3 is TGTGCCAGCAGCTCACAACAGTACGAGCAGTACTTC.